These 20 T cell receptor beta chains came from one sample sequenced in a study of cytomegalovirus exposure and HLA in healthy donors. Use of 60 Vbeta and 13 Jbeta primers characterized the PCR. Sequencing used immunoSEQ multiplex PCR; TCRdb keeps in-frame clones, though not all of them. The table lists about 200,000 clones, 75% to 85% of them singletons, with under 7.5% in the top ten. The specimen was PBMCs. These receptors were taken from a woman aged 45-65 years in good health and CMV-seropositive.

This clone was picked up a small number of times. This rearrangement joins TRBV7-8 to TRBJ1-1; D possibly corresponds to TRBD1 (5 bases). The CDR3 consists of 13 residues. CDR1 is SGHVS and CDR2 is FQNEAQ in the germline V gene. V was shortened by 7 bases and J by 0 bases, with 9 bases between the two germline ends. The CDR3 nucleotides read TGTGCCAGCAAATCAGGGATGAACACTGAAGCTTTCTTT. It specifies CASKSGMNTEAFF.

This sequence joins TRBV6-5 and TRBJ2-1, with 7 positions matching TRBD2. From germline, CDR1 is MNHEY and CDR2 SVGAGI. The CDR3 covers 15 residues. The V gene end was trimmed by 2 bases and the J gene end by 3 bases; junction bases not matched to a gene: 4. Here the CDR3 DNA reads TGTGCCAGCAGTTACGGCAAGCGGGGCTACAATGAGCAGTTCTTC. Translating it yields CASSYGKRGYNEQFF.

V and J are TRBV11-3 and TRBJ2-7, with 8 nucleotides matching TRBD1. V was pared by 5 bases and J by 10 bases, with 10 bases of the junction left unmatched. CDR1 is SGHNT and CDR2 is YENEEA in the germline V gene. The CDR3 consists of 13 residues. In DNA form, the CDR3 reads TGTGCCAGCAGCCTGGACAGGGAAGGGCACCAGTACTTC. Protein sequence: CASSLDREGHQYF.

This chain joins TRBV7-2 and TRBJ2-6, with D unresolved. Per the germline V gene, CDR1 is SGHTA and CDR2 is FQGNSA. Trimming removed 5 bases at V and 4 bases at J, with 15 bases between. The CDR3 has 16 amino acids. CDR3 protein: CASSSIRVSGANVLTF. The DNA for the CDR3 is TGTGCCAGCAGCAGTATACGGGTCTCCGGGGCCAACGTCCTGACTTTC.

The CDR3 loop reads CASSRSGGGYQETQYF. The CDR3 DNA sequence: TGTGCCAGCAGCAGAAGCGGGGGCGGGTACCAAGAGACCCAGTACTTC. This chain connects TRBV27 to TRBJ2-5; 8 bases line up with TRBD2. CDR3 length: 16 residues. Trimming took 6 bases from V and 0 from J; bases not matched to a gene: 9. Per germline, CDR1 MNHEY and CDR2 SMNVEV (reference sequence).

A word on this clone: This sample includes further DNA sequences coding for the same CDR3. The rearrangement joins TRBV5-6 to TRBJ1-6; 9 nucleotides line up with TRBD1. V trimming: 3 bases; J trimming: 10 bases; junction bases outside the gene matches: 5. The CDR3 runs to 14 residues. Germline lookup yields CDR1 SGHDT and CDR2 YYEEEE. CDR3 DNA sequence: TGTGCCAGCAGCTACGACAGGGGGGGCTCACCCCTCCACTTT. Protein sequence: CASSYDRGGSPLHF.

V usage is TRBV28 and J usage is TRBJ1-2, with TRBD1 matching over 8 bases. V shed 7 bases and J 9 bases; nucleotides not matched to a gene: 7. Looked up from germline, CDR1 is MDHEN and CDR2 is SYDVKM. This CDR3 region has 12 residues. CDR3 bases: TGTGCCAGCAAACAGGGGGGGATGAGCTACACCTTC. It yields the protein CASKQGGMSYTF.

The rearrangement links TRBV28 to TRBJ2-1; 7 nucleotides line up with TRBD1. CDR1 and CDR2 (germline): MDHEN, SYDVKM. J was trimmed by 4 bases and V by 5 bases; bases with no gene match: 5. This CDR3 has 14 amino acids. The CDR3 DNA reads as TGTGCCAGCAGTGTACCGACAGGGTACAATGAGCAGTTCTTC. Its translation is CASSVPTGYNEQFF.

This clone has just one count. The V call is TRBV7-9, the J call TRBJ2-1; 8 bases agree with TRBD2. Germline lookup yields CDR1 SEHNR and CDR2 FQNEAQ (reference sequence). This CDR3 spans 18 amino acids. Trimming cost V 4 bases and J 4 bases; bases outside gene matches: 15. CDR3: CASSSTAAGETIYNEQFF. CDR3 nucleotides: TGTGCCAGCAGCTCAACCGCAGCGGGGGAAACTATTTACAATGAGCAGTTCTTC.

The CDR3 is CAISSTSPPTQYF. The DNA of the CDR3 is TGTGCCATCAGTTCGACTAGTCCCCCAACCCAGTACTTC. The gene calls are TRBV10-3 and TRBJ2-5, with D tentatively TRBD2 (6 bases). The ends were cut back, 5 bases at V and 8 bases at J, with 15 bases in the middle. The CDR3 totals 13 residues. The germline CDR1 and CDR2 sequences are ENHRY and SYGVKD.

This rearrangement joins TRBV18 to TRBJ1-2; D may be TRBD1 (6 bases). The CDR3 covers 13 residues. From germline, CDR1 is KGHSH and CDR2 LQKENI. V lost 4 bases and J 2 bases, leaving 8 bases between the germline ends. This CDR3 is CASSQQGNYGYTF. CDR3 in DNA: TGTGCCAGCTCACAACAGGGCAACTATGGCTACACCTTC. Looking up the rest from reference TRBV18 and TRBJ1-2 gives the full variable domain: NAGVMQNPRHLVRRRGQEARLRCSPMKGHSHVYWYRQLPEEGLKFMVYLQKENIIDESGMPKERFSAEFPKEGPSILRIQQVVRGDSAAYFCASSQQGNYGYTFGSGTRLTVV.

This clone was counted only a few times. The chain employs TRBV10-3 and TRBJ1-1; the match to TRBD1 covers 8 bases. The V segment lost 7 bases and the J segment 3 bases; nucleotides outside the gene matches: 7. Per germline, CDR1 ENHRY and CDR2 SYGVKD. There are 14 residues in the CDR3. The CDR3, as DNA: TGTGCCATCATGCAGACAGGGGCGGACACTGAAGCTTTCTTT. Its protein product is CAIMQTGADTEAFF.

This chain links TRBV5-1 with TRBJ1-3, with D tentatively TRBD1 (6 bases). V dropped 3 bases and J dropped 4 bases, with 14 bases sitting between them. The CDR3 covers 15 residues. Germline CDR1 and CDR2: SGHRS and YFSETQ. In nucleotides, the CDR3 is TGCGCCAGCAGCTCAGGGGAAGCCGCGGGAAACACCATATATTTT. This translates into CASSSGEAAGNTIYF. Filled out from reference TRBV5-1 and TRBJ1-3, the complete variable domain reads KAGVTQTPRYLIKTRGQQVTLSCSPISGHRSVSWYQQTPGQGLQFLFEYFSETQRNKGNFPGRFSGRQFSNSRSEMNVSTLELGDSALYLCASSSGEAAGNTIYFGEGSWLTVV.

The rearrangement joins TRBV7-3 to TRBJ2-3; 7 bases agree with TRBD2. There are 16 residues in the CDR3. V dropped 3 bases and J dropped 0; count of bases not matched to a gene: 6. Germline V lookup: CDR1 SGHTA, CDR2 FQGTGA. The CDR3 region has the DNA TGTGCCAGCAGCTTCCTCGGGAGGACTAGCACAGATACGCAGTATTTT. It specifies CASSFLGRTSTDTQYF.

This clone was picked up one time. One junction end disagrees with the germline gene, perhaps due to a read error. This sample also contains other DNA sequences that code for the same CDR3. CDR3 DNA: TGCGCCAGCAGTTCTTGGGACAGGGACGAGGTTGGCAATCAGCCCCAGCATTTT. This encodes CASSSWDRDEVGNQPQHF. This rearrangement joins TRBV5-6 to TRBJ1-5; 9 nucleotides match TRBD1. Germline V gene lookup returns CDR1 SGHDT and CDR2 YYEEEE. The CDR3 covers 18 residues.

V is TRBV29-1 and J is TRBJ2-7; D may be TRBD1 (5 bases). Germline V CDR1 and CDR2: SQVTM, ANQGSEA. V lost 1 base, J lost 6 bases, and 16 bases lay in between. The CDR3 has 14 residues. Written as DNA, the CDR3 is TGCAGCGTTGAAGCGTTGGGTGCAGGGCCCGAGCAGTACTTC. Translation: CSVEALGAGPEQYF.

The V gene is TRBV27, the J gene TRBJ2-7; TRBD2 aligns across 15 bases. V gave up 2 bases and J gave up 2 bases; unmatched junction bases: 10. This CDR3 is 19 amino acids long. Germline lookup yields CDR1 MNHEY and CDR2 SMNVEV (reference sequence). The CDR3 DNA reads as TGTGCCAGCAGTTTACGCCGGACTAGCGGGAGGGCCGAACCCTACGAGCAGTACTTC. Translation: CASSLRRTSGRAEPYEQYF.

This clone has a handful of counts. This specimen includes other DNA sequences encoding the same CDR3. The chain employs TRBV28 and TRBJ1-2; D not certain. The length of the CDR3 is 13 residues. In germline, CDR1 is MDHEN, CDR2 SYDVKM. Trimming took 2 bases from V and 1 from J, leaving 5 bases between them. The chain's CDR3 is CASSLRVNYGYTF. DNA of the CDR3: TGTGCCAGCAGTTTAAGAGTTAACTATGGCTACACCTTC.

In its sample, this clone was seen once. The V gene is TRBV28, the J gene TRBJ1-5, with D possibly being TRBD1 (6 bases). CDR3 length equals 15 residues. The V gene lost 3 bases and the J gene lost 0 bases, with 9 bases spanning the gap. Germline V gene sequence: CDR1 MDHEN, CDR2 SYDVKM. The CDR3 here is CASSFLGHSNQPQHF. The CDR3 DNA follows: TGTGCCAGCAGTTTCTTGGGACATAGCAATCAGCCCCAGCATTTT. The variable domain in full, with the rest retrieved from reference TRBV28 and TRBJ1-5, is DVKVTQSSRYLVKRTGEKVFLECVQDMDHENMFWYRQDPGLGLRLIYFSYDVKMKEKGDIPEGYSVSREKKERFSLILESASTNQTSMYLCASSFLGHSNQPQHFGDGTRLSIL.

This chain uses TRBV7-2 with TRBJ1-1; no clear D gene. The length of the CDR3 is 15 residues. Trimming shortened V by 6 bases and J by 6 bases, and 20 bases separated the two germline ends. Germline assignment: CDR1 SGHTA and CDR2 FQGNSA. The CDR3 sequence is CASSLVTRQTAEAFF. CDR3 sequence (DNA): TGTGCCAGCAGTTTGGTTACGAGGCAGACCGCTGAAGCTTTCTTT.